This T cell receptor beta chain was retrieved from a study of T cells in Graves' hyperthyroidism and ophthalmopathy (dated by TCRdb to about 2019). With regard to the full study: To identify distinguishing TCR V-J signatures, a discovery cohort of some 99 patients was used, comprising 40 to 45 with Graves' ophthalmopathy and approximately 57 with stable Graves' hyperthyroidism. The study also compared thyroid tissue and blood T-cell repertoires from a handful of Graves' hyperthyroidism patients. The paper describes TCR Vbeta CDR3 sequencing of 130 to 150 peripheral blood samples, made up of fewer than 50 ophthalmopathy patients, approximately 76 hyperthyroidism patients and about 17 progressor patients. Following sampling, methimazole starting at 30 mg daily was given to hyperthyroidism patients, and high-dose intravenous methylprednisolone was given to ophthalmopathy patients. For training and testing, the 100 or so patients in the discovery cohort were randomly divided in a 7:3 ratio. Whether ophthalmopathy could be predicted prospectively was tested in an independent validation cohort made up of approximately 19 hyperthyroidism patients plus 17 patients who later progressed to ophthalmopathy. On the study overall, not on this receptor specifically: Sample size was not statistically predetermined, and blinding of investigators to group allocation was not performed. In cross-validation, a model built on a 13 V-J signature told ophthalmopathy apart from stable hyperthyroidism with 85% to 90% sensitivity and roughly 81% specificity, and in testing the same model reached 80%/75%. Blood samples also contained most of the expanded thyroid clonotypes (frequency above 0.001), which suggests that blood repertoires may reflect thyroid immune responses. In validation, the model predicted progression to ophthalmopathy with roughly 70% sensitivity and roughly 72% specificity, a median of approximately 6.7 months before onset.

The study excluded patients with uncontrolled infections, other autoimmune diseases, pregnancy or lactation. Diagnoses relied on clinical symptoms, serum thyroxine and TRAb, thyroid ultrasound and orbital computed tomography. Total RNA was extracted using Trizol reagent, and RNA quality was assessed on an Agilent 2100 Bioanalyzer. TCR beta CDR3 regions were amplified from RNA transcripts. The first round of RT-PCR for the TCR CDR3 was performed with the HTBI primer set and the Qiagen OneStep RT-PCR kit. Libraries were constructed in a second round of multiplex PCR, after which size selection and purification were carried out. Sequencing of the libraries was done on an Illumina HiSeq2000 using paired-end 100 bp reads. The authors processed their data as follows. Raw data were processed with SOAPnuke, discarding reads with adapters, uncalled bases, mean Phred below 15, or no exact constant-primer or identifier match. High-quality paired reads were merged with COPE v1.2.5, and unique nucleotide sequences were defined as clonotypes. MiTCR v1.1 was used to align the clonotypes against IMGT TRBV, TRBD and TRBJ reference segments. Only V-J combinations with frequency above 0.0001, covering approximately 99% of repertoires, were analysed. A TCS score was defined as the ratio of F50 (clonal expansion) to E x V (chaos), with BLOSUM62-based TCRdist applied between CDR3 peptides within each V-J. Welch's t-statistics and random forest reduced around 550 V-J features to roughly 13, which were used in a naive Bayes classifier (R e1071). The similarity between thyroid and blood repertoires was quantified using the Morisita-Horn index. TCRdb reprocessing: public reads trimmed at Q25 with fastp, clones called with MiXCR, in-frame beta chains kept. Each entry is one CDR3 protein sequence, shown with its most common DNA and genes. TCRdb's processing, not the study's, gives the V and J calls here. Present in this sample are a few hundred thousand distinct CDR3 sequences, over 35% of which were seen just once. About two fifths of the sample is in the top ten clones.

As to this clonotype: Its antigen specificity is not known. No quality values exist for individual bases; no much larger clone is one base distant.

Counted from cysteine to phenylalanine, this CDR3 has 12 amino acids. Only CDR3 DNA remains: 36 bases, in frame from the first base. The germline V gene encodes CDR1 SNHLY and CDR2 FYNNEI. V and J lose 6 bases and 4 bases, and a span of 9 bases separates them. Sequencing input: peripheral blood or thyroid tissue (not recorded which). The V and J genes are TRBV2 and TRBJ1-2; the best D guess is TRBD1, with 5 bases matching. The sequence derives from an adult woman with Graves' disease, either hyperthyroidism or ophthalmopathy (not recorded which). The DNA sequence reads TGTGCCAGCAGAGGGGAGGTCTATGGCTACACCTTC. This encodes CASRGEVYGYTF.